The present entry profiles one T cell receptor (beta chain) with its context. What it binds is not known. The entry originates in a study of shared clonotypes between healthy human individuals. Several immunoSEQ plates received, in even portions, the genomic DNA of each subset. Some clones are missing from TCRdb's copy, which holds only in-frame ones; the method was immunoSEQ multiplex PCR. The table shows millions of clones, with about 92% occurring only once. The length of the CDR3 is 16 residues. Germline values: CDR1 SEHNR, CDR2 FQNEAQ (reference sequence). V shed 1 base and J 8 bases; nucleotides not matched to a gene: 8. Naive CD8 cells, CD45RO-negative and positively selected for CCR7, excluded terminally differentiated effector memory CD45RA+ cells. Study-level points and caveats: In having few donors, the study represented limited genetic and exposure-history diversity. Roughly 4.6% of naive CD4 clonotypes were common to a few donors.

The clonotype was recovered from a man aged 18 to 30 in good health. Some clones in this sample may be carry-over from other donors' samples. The chain couples TRBV7-9 to TRBJ1-2; 12 positions match TRBD1. Material: naive CD8+ T cells from PBMCs. The CDR3 nucleotides are TGTGCCAGCAGCTTAGGGGACAGGGGGCTAGACGGAGGCTACACCTTC. As protein: CASSLGDRGLDGGYTF.